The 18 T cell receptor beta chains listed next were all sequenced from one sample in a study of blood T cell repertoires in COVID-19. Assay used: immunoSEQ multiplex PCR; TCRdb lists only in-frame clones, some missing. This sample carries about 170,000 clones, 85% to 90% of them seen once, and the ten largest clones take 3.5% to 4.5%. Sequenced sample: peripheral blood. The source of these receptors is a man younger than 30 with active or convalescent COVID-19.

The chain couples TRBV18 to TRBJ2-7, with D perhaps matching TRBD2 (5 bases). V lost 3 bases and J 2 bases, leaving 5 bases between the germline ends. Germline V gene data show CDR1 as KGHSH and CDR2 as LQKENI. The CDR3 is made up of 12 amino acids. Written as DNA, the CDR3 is TGTGCCAGCTCACCGGGAGCCTACGAGCAGTACTTC. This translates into CASSPGAYEQYF. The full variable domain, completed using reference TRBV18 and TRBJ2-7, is NAGVMQNPRHLVRRRGQEARLRCSPMKGHSHVYWYRQLPEEGLKFMVYLQKENIIDESGMPKERFSAEFPKEGPSILRIQQVVRGDSAAYFCASSPGAYEQYFGPGTRLTVT.

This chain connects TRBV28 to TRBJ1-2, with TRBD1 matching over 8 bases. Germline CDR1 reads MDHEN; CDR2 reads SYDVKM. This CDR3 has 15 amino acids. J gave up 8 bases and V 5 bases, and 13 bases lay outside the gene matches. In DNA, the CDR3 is TGTGCCAGCAGTCTACAAGGGCAGGGGGCTAGGGGCTACACCTTC. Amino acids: CASSLQGQGARGYTF.

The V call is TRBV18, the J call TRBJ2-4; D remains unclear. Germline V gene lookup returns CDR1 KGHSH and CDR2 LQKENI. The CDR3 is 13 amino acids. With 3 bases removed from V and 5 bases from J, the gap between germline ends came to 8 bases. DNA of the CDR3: TGTGCCAGCTCACCCAGGCAGGAAAACATTCAGTACTTC. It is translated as CASSPRQENIQYF.

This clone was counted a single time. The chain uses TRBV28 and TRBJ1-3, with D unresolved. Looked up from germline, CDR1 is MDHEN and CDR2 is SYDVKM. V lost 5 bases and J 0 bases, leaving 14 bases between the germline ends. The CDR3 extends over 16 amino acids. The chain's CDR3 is CASSTSGLLSGNTIYF. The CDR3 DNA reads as TGTGCCAGCAGTACCAGCGGCCTACTCTCTGGAAACACCATATATTTT.

Here the CDR3 DNA reads TGCGCCAGCAGCTTGGGGATAACAGGGGGGACTACTGAAGCTTTCTTT. Amino acid sequence: CASSLGITGGTTEAFF. V usage is TRBV5-1 and J usage is TRBJ1-1, with 8 bases that match TRBD1. CDR3 length: 16 amino acids. CDR1 is SGHRS, CDR2 YFSETQ, per germline. The ends lost 0 bases at V and 5 bases at J; junction bases unmatched: 9.

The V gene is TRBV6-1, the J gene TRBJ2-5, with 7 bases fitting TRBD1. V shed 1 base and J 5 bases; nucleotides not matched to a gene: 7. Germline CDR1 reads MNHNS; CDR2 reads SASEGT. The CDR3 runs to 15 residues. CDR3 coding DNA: TGTGCCAGCAGTGAAGGACAGGGTTGGTGGGAGACCCAGTACTTC. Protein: CASSEGQGWWETQYF.

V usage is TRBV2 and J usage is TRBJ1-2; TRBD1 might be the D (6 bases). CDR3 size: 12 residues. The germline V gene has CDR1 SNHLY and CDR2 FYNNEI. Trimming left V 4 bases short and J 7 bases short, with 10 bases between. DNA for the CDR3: TGTGCCAGCAGTGCAGGGGTGAGTGGCTACACCTTC. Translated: CASSAGVSGYTF.

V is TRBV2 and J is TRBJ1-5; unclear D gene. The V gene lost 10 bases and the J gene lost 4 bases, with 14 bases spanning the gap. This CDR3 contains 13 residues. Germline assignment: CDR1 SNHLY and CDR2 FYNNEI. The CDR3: CATRFDTNQPQHF. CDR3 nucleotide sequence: TGTGCCACCAGATTTGACACGAATCAGCCCCAGCATTTT.

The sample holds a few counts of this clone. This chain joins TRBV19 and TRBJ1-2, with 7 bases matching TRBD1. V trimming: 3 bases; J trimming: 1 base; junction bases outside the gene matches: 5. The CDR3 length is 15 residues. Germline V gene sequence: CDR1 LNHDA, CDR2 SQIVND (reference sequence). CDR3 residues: CASSIIDRDNYGYTF. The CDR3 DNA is TGTGCCAGTAGTATTATCGACAGGGATAACTATGGCTACACCTTC.

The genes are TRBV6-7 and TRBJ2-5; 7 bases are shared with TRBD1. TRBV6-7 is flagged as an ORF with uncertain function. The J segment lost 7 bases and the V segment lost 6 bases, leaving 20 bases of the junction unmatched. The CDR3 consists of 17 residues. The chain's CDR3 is CASRYIPTGAVEGTQYF. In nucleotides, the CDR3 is TGTGCCAGCAGATACATTCCCACAGGGGCCGTGGAAGGGACCCAGTACTTC.

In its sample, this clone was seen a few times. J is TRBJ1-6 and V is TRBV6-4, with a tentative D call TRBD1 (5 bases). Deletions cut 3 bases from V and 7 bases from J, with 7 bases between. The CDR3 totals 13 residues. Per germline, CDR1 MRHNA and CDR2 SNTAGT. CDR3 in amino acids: CASSEKGNSPLHF. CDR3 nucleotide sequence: TGTGCCAGCAGTGAGAAGGGGAATTCACCCCTCCACTTT.

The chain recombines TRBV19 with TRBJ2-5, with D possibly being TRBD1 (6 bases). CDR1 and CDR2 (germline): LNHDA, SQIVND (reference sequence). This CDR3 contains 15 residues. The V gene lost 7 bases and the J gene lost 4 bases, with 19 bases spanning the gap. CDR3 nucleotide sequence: TGTGCCAGTAAGGATACCCAGGGGACGGGAGAGACCCAGTACTTC. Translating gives CASKDTQGTGETQYF.

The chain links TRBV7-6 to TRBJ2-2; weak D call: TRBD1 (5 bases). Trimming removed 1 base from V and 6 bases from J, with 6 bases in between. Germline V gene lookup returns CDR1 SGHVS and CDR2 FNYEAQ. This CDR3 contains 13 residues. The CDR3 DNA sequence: TGTGCCAGCAGCTTAGTGGGGCCCGGGGAGCTGTTTTTT. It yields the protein CASSLVGPGELFF.

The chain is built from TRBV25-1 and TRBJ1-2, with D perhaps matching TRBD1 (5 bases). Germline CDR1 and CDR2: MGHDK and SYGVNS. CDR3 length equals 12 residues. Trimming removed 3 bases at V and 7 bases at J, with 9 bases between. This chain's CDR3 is CASSDIRAGYTF. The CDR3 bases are TGTGCCAGCAGTGATATCAGGGCTGGCTACACCTTC.

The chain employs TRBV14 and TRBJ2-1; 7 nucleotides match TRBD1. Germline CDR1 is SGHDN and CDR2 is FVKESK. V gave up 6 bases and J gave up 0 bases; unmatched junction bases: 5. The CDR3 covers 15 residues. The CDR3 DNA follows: TGTGCCAGCAGGCACAGGGGAAGCTCCTACAATGAGCAGTTCTTC. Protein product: CASRHRGSSYNEQFF.

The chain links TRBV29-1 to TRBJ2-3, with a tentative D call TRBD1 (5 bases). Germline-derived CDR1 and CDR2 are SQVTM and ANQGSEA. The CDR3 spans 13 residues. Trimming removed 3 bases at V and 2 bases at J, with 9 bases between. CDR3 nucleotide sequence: TGCAGCGTTGACCCAGGGCTCACAGATACGCAGTATTTT. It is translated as CSVDPGLTDTQYF.

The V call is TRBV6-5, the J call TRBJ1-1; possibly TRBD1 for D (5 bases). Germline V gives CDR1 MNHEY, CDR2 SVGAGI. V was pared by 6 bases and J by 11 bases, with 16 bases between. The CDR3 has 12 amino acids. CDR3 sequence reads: CASRDSAKVAFF. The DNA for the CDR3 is TGTGCCAGCAGAGACAGTGCAAAGGTGGCTTTCTTT.

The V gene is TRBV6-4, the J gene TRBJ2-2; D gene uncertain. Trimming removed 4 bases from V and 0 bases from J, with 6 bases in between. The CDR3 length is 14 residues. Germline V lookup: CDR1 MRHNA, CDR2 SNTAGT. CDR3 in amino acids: CASSVEANTGELFF. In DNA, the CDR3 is TGTGCCAGCAGTGTAGAAGCGAACACCGGGGAGCTGTTTTTT.